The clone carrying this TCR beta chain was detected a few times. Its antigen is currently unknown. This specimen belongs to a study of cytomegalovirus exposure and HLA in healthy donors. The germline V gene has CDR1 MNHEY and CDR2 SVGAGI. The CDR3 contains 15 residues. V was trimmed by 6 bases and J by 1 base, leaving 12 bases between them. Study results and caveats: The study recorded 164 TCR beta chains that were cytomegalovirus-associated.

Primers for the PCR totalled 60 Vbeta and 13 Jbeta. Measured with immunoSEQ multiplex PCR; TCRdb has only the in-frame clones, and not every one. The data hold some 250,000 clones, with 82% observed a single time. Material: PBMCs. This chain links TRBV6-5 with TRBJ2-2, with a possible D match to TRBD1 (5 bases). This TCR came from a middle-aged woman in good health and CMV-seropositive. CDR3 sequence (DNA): TGTGCCAGCAGAAACTCTCAGGGGAACACCGGGGAGCTGTTTTTT. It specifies CASRNSQGNTGELFF.